The 14 T cell receptor beta chains below were found in one sample sequenced in a study of blood T cell repertoires in COVID-19. Some clones are missing from TCRdb's copy, which holds only in-frame ones; the method was immunoSEQ multiplex PCR. The repertoire consists of more than 300,000 clones, with under 90% occurring once and the leading ten covering about 4.1%. The sequenced sample was PBMCs or T cells enriched from blood (not recorded which). These receptors were collected from a man under 40 who had recovered from COVID-19.

This clone occurred a few times. The chain has TRBV28 and TRBJ2-7; D might be TRBD1 (6 bases). Trimming cost V 1 base and J 4 bases, with 14 bases left between them. Germline values: CDR1 MDHEN, CDR2 SYDVKM. The CDR3 contains 15 residues. The CDR3 DNA reads TGTGCCAGCAGTTTATTTATACAGGGTTCGTACGAGCAGTACTTC. Protein sequence: CASSLFIQGSYEQYF.

J is TRBJ2-1 and V is TRBV11-2, with D unresolved. Looked up from germline, CDR1 is SGHAT and CDR2 is FQNNGV. V was cut by 5 bases and J by 8 bases, with 13 bases left in between. This CDR3 region has 13 residues. Here the CDR3 DNA reads TGTGCCAGCAGCGAGACCCCTCTAGATGAGCAGTTCTTC. Translation: CASSETPLDEQFF.

This chain connects TRBV5-1 to TRBJ1-5; 7 bases match TRBD1. The V segment lost 4 bases and the J segment 2 bases; nucleotides outside the gene matches: 3. CDR1 and CDR2 (germline): SGHRS, YFSETQ. The CDR3 runs 14 residues. DNA of the CDR3: TGCGCCAGCAGCATAGGACAGGGCAATCAGCCCCAGCATTTT. Translation gives CASSIGQGNQPQHF.

V is TRBV4-1 and J is TRBJ1-2, with D perhaps matching TRBD1 (5 bases). Trimming cost V 3 bases and J 0 bases, with 20 bases left between them. The V gene's germline CDR1 is MGHRA and CDR2 YSYEKL. The CDR3 runs 18 residues. The CDR3 reads CASSQATGTSKANYGYTF. CDR3 in DNA: TGCGCCAGCAGCCAGGCTACAGGTACCTCTAAAGCTAACTATGGCTACACCTTC.

A remark on this clone: The sample has other DNA sequences that encode this CDR3 too. This sequence joins TRBV4-1 and TRBJ1-3; TRBD1 matches at 8 bases. This CDR3 is 15 amino acids long. With V trimmed by 1 base and J by 4 bases, 3 bases remained unmatched. Germline lookup yields CDR1 MGHRA and CDR2 YSYEKL. The CDR3 region has the DNA TGCGCCAGCAGCCAAGCCGGGACAGGCGGAAACACCATATATTTT. Translation: CASSQAGTGGNTIYF.

This clone has a handful of counts. CDR3 loop: CASSPAGGREKLFF. In DNA, the CDR3 is TGTGCCAGCAGCCCCGCGGGGGGCCGCGAAAAACTGTTTTTT. J is TRBJ1-4 and V is TRBV5-5, with D perhaps TRBD1 (6 bases). V was clipped by 4 bases and J by 8 bases, with 15 bases between them. CDR1 and CDR2 from the germline V gene are SGHKS and YYEKEE (reference sequence). CDR3 length equals 14 residues.

This chain joins TRBV7-8 and TRBJ1-2; 7 nucleotides line up with TRBD1. Per the germline V gene, CDR1 is SGHVS and CDR2 is FQNEAQ. V lost 5 bases to trimming and J lost 6 bases; unmatched junction nucleotides: 12. The CDR3 length is 15 residues. CDR3 in DNA: TGTGCCAGCAGCCCCACCGGTAGGGGGCAGGATGGCTACACCTTC. Protein sequence: CASSPTGRGQDGYTF.

V usage is TRBV2 and J usage is TRBJ2-5; possibly TRBD2 for D (6 bases). The CDR3 length is 14 residues. V gave up 2 bases and J gave up 14 bases, with 21 bases separating them. From germline, CDR1 is SNHLY and CDR2 FYNNEI. The CDR3 protein is CASSERGSGGARYF. CDR3 DNA sequence: TGTGCCAGCAGTGAAAGGGGTAGCGGAGGGGCTCGATACTTC.

The chain is built from TRBV4-1 and TRBJ1-2, with 10 bases identical to TRBD1. Germline values: CDR1 MGHRA, CDR2 YSYEKL. The trim removed 4 bases at V and 7 bases at J, leaving 9 bases unmatched. CDR3 size: 15 residues. The CDR3 protein is CASSRKGQGDSGYTF. The CDR3 DNA reads TGCGCCAGCAGCCGGAAAGGACAGGGGGATTCTGGCTACACCTTC.

In this sample, this clone turned up a few times. The rearrangement uses TRBV24-1 and TRBJ2-5; 8 positions agree with TRBD2. Germline values: CDR1 KGHDR, CDR2 SFDVKD. The CDR3 has 15 residues. V lost 6 bases to trimming and J lost 2 bases; unmatched junction nucleotides: 7. As DNA, the CDR3 is TGTGCCACCAGTAGAGCGGGGGCAATACAAGAGACCCAGTACTTC. This translates into CATSRAGAIQETQYF.

This clone was recorded once. J is TRBJ1-5 and V is TRBV27, with a weak D call TRBD1 (6 bases). Germline V CDR1 and CDR2: MNHEY, SMNVEV (reference sequence). The CDR3 covers 14 residues. V lost 4 bases, J lost 5 bases, and 12 bases lay in between. CDR3 amino acids: CASSSGGLDQPQHF. CDR3 sequence (DNA): TGTGCCAGCAGTTCGGGGGGGCTGGATCAGCCCCAGCATTTT.

This clone appeared once. V is TRBV27 and J is TRBJ2-2, with TRBD2 matching over 7 bases. Germline assignment: CDR1 MNHEY and CDR2 SMNVEV (reference sequence). The CDR3 spans 17 residues. V lost 5 bases and J lost 2; bases outside the gene matches: 11. The CDR3 reads CASSPPGLAGNTGELFF. The CDR3 bases are TGTGCCAGCAGTCCACCCGGATTAGCGGGTAACACCGGGGAGCTGTTTTTT.

This chain links TRBV7-8 with TRBJ2-1; 7 bases fit TRBD1. After removal of 2 bases from V and 0 bases from J, the junction contained 4 bases not matched to a gene. CDR1 SGHVS and CDR2 FQNEAQ come from the germline V gene. The CDR3 is 16 amino acids. CDR3 sequence: CASSLFRGISYNEQFF. CDR3 DNA sequence: TGTGCCAGCAGCTTATTCAGGGGGATCTCCTACAATGAGCAGTTCTTC.

J is TRBJ2-5 and V is TRBV24-1; 13 positions agree with TRBD2. The CDR3 is made up of 20 amino acids. V trimming: 1 base; J trimming: 5 bases; junction bases outside the gene matches: 15. Per germline, CDR1 KGHDR and CDR2 SFDVKD. CDR3 sequence reads: CATSDFRDGLAGALGETQYF. The CDR3 nucleotides are TGTGCCACCAGTGATTTTAGGGACGGACTAGCGGGGGCCCTCGGCGAGACCCAGTACTTC.